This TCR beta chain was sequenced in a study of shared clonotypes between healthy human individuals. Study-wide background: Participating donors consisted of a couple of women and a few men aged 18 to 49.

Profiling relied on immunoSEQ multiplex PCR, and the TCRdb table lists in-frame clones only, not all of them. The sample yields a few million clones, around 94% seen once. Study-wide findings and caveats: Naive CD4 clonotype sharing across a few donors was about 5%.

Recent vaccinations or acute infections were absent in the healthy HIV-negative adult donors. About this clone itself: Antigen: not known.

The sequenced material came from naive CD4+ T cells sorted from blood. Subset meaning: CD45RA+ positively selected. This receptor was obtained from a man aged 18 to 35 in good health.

CDR3 region: CASSLEADYEQYF. The CDR3 DNA sequence: TGCGCCAGCAGCTTGGAGGCGGACTACGAGCAGTACTTC. This sequence joins TRBV5-1 and TRBJ2-7; D gene uncertain. Germline V gene sequence: CDR1 SGHRS, CDR2 YFSETQ. Trimming took off 0 bases at V and 3 bases at J, with 7 bases between the two ends. The CDR3 extends over 13 amino acids.